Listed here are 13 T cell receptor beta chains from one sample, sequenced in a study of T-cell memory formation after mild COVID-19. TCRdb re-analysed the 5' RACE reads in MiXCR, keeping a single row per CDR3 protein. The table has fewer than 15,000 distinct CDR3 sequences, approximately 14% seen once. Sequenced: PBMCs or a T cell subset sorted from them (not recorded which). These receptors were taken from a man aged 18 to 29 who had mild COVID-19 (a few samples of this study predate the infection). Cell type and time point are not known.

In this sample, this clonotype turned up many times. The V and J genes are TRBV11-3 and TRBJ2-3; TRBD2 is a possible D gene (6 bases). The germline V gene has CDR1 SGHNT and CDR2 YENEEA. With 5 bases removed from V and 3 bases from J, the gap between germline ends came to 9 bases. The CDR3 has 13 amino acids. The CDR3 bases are TGTGCCAGCAGCACCCGGGGGACAGATACGCAGTATTTT. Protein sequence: CASSTRGTDTQYF.

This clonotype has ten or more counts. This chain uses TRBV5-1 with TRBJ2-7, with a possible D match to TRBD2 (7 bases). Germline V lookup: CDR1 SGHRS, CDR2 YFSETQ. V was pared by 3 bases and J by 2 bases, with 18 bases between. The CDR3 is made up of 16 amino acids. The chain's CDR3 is CASSWASGGFAYEQYF. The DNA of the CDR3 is TGCGCCAGCAGCTGGGCGTCGGGGGGCTTTGCCTACGAGCAGTACTTC.

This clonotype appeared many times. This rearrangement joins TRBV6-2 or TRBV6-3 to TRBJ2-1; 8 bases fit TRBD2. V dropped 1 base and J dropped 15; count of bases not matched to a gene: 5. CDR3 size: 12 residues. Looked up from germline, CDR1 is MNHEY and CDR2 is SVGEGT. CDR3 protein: CASSYFGTSLFF. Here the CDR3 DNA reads TGTGCCAGCAGTTACTTTGGGACTAGTTTGTTCTTC.

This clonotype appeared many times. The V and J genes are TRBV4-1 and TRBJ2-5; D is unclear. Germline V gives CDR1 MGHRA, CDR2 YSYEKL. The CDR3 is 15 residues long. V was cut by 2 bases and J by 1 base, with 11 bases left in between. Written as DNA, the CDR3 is TGCGCCAGCAGCCAATTCACCAGCAGCCAAGAGACCCAGTACTTC. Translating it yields CASSQFTSSQETQYF.

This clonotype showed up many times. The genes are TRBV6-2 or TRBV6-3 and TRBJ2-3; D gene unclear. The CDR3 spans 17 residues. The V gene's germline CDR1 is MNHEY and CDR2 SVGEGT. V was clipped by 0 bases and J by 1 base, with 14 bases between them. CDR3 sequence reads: CASSYSWRRRGTDTQYF. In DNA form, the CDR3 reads TGTGCCAGCAGTTACTCTTGGCGACGCCGTGGCACAGATACGCAGTATTTT.

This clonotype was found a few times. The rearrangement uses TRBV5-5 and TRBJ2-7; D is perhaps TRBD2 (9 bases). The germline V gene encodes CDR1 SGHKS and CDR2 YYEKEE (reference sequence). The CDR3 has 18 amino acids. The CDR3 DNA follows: TGTGCCAGCAGCTTGGGCAGGGGGCCCTTAGCGGGGGAATTCTCCCATTCTGTC. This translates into CASSLGRGPLAGEFSHSV.

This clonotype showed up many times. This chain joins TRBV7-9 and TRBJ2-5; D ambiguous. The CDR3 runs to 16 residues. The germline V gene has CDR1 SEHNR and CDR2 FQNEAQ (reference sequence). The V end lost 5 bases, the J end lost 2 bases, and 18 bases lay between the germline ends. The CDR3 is CASSRIVWAEQETQYF. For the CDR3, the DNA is TGTGCCAGCAGCCGCATCGTTTGGGCAGAACAAGAGACCCAGTACTTC.

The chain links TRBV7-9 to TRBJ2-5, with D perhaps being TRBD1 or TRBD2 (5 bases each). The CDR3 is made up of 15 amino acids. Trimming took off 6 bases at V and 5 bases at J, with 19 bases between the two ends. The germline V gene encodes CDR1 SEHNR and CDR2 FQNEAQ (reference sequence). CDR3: CASSHPGEGAETQYF. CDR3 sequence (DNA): TGTGCCAGCAGTCATCCCGGGGAAGGGGCCGAGACCCAGTACTTC. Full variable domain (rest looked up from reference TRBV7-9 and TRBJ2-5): DTGVSQNPRHKITKRGQNVTFRCDPISEHNRLYWYRQTLGQGPEFLTYFQNEAQLEKSRLLSDRFSAERPKGSFSTLEIQRTEQGDSAMYLCASSHPGEGAETQYFGPGTRLLVL.

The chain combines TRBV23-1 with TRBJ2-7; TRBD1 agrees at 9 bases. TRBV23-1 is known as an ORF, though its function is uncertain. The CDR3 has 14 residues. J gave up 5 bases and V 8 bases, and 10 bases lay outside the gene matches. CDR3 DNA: TGCGCCAGCGGATCATCGGGACAGGGCCACGAGCAGTACTTC. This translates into CASGSSGQGHEQYF.

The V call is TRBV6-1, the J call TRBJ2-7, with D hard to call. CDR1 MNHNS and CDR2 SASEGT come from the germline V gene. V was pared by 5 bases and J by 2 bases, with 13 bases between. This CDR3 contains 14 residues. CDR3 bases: TGTGCCAGCAGTCACCGGACGGCTACCTACGAGCAGTACGTC. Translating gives CASSHRTATYEQYV.

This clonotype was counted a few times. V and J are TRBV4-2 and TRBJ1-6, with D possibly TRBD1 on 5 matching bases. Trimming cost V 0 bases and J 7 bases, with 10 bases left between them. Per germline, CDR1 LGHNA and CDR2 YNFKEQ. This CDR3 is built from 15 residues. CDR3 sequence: CASSQEDSGNSPLHF. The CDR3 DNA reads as TGTGCCAGCAGCCAAGAAGACAGTGGCAATTCACCCCTCCACTTT.

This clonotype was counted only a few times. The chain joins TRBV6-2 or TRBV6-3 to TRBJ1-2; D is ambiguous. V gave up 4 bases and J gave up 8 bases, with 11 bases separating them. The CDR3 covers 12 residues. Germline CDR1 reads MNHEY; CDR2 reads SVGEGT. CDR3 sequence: CASSSSSRGYTF. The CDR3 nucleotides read TGTGCCAGCAGTTCGTCATCACGGGGCTACACCTTC.

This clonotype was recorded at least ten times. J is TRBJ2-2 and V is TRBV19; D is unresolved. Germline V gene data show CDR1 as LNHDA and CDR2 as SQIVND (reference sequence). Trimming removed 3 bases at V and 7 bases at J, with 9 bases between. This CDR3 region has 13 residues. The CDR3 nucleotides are TGTGCCAGTAGTATCTTTGTAATCGGGGAGCTGTTTTTT. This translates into CASSIFVIGELFF.